The clone carrying this T cell receptor beta chain has only a few counts. The source of the sample is a study of blood T cell repertoires in COVID-19. In the study overall: The analysed material was cDNA or gDNA that came from T cells, B-cell-depleted T cells, or PBMCs.

J lost 4 bases, V lost 2 bases, and 2 bases had no gene match. This CDR3 region has 14 residues. CDR1 and CDR2 from the germline V gene are SGHRS and YFSETQ. Per the study methods: Amplification of reference gene primers was used by the study to estimate nucleated cell counts. The repertoire was sequenced with immunoSEQ multiplex PCR; TCRdb's copy has only in-frame clones and lacks some. For V, J and clone size, that table is used; D and trimming come from the DNA. The sample holds 100,000 to 150,000 clones; 75% to 90% are singletons and the top ten take around 3%. Seattle patients were enrolled while actively infected and followed longitudinally.

The source of this sequence is a woman older than 75 with COVID-19, enrolled during active disease. The sequenced sample was peripheral blood. The chain is built from TRBV5-1 and TRBJ2-2; 7 bases are a match to TRBD1. Here the CDR3 reads CASSFRQGTGELFF. Written as DNA, the CDR3 is TGCGCCAGCAGCTTTCGACAGGGCACCGGGGAGCTGTTTTTT.